Listed here are 13 T cell receptor beta chains from one sample, sequenced in a study of blood T cell repertoires in COVID-19. Libraries were prepared by immunoSEQ multiplex PCR; TCRdb keeps only in-frame clonotypes and omits some of them. Of 200,000 to 300,000 clones in the sample, approximately 91% were seen once. Sample: peripheral blood. The receptors originated from a man aged 25-45 years with COVID-19, enrolled during active disease.

The chain combines TRBV27 with TRBJ2-2; D is undetermined. Germline CDR1 is MNHEY and CDR2 is SMNVEV (reference sequence). Trimming pared 5 bases from V and 1 base from J, leaving 11 bases between. This CDR3 is built from 15 residues. CDR3: CASSISLENTGELFF. CDR3 in DNA: TGTGCCAGCAGTATTAGCCTAGAGAACACCGGGGAGCTGTTTTTT.

The rearrangement links TRBV6-5 to TRBJ2-5; TRBD2 matches 9 bases. Looked up from germline, CDR1 is MNHEY and CDR2 is SVGAGI. Trimming at V came to 6 bases and at J to 5 bases, leaving 7 bases not matched to a gene. The CDR3 totals 14 residues. CDR3 region: CASRPGLASETQYF. CDR3 nucleotide sequence: TGTGCCAGCAGACCCGGACTAGCGAGTGAGACCCAGTACTTC.

This clone was seen just once. The chain couples TRBV4-1 to TRBJ2-3, with TRBD2 matching over 10 bases. V dropped 6 bases and J dropped 2; count of bases not matched to a gene: 2. The CDR3 has 14 amino acids. CDR1 is MGHRA, CDR2 YSYEKL, per germline. DNA of the CDR3: TGCGCCAGCAGTCTAGCGGGAGACACAGATACGCAGTATTTT. Amino acid sequence: CASSLAGDTDTQYF.

The genes are TRBV4-2 and TRBJ2-7, with TRBD2 matching over 8 bases. Germline V gene data show CDR1 as LGHNA and CDR2 as YNFKEQ. J gave up 3 bases and V 0 bases, and 10 bases lay outside the gene matches. CDR3 length equals 17 residues. The DNA for the CDR3 is TGTGCCAGCAGCCAAGATGGAGGTGCTAGCGGGTACTACGAGCAGTACTTC. Translating it yields CASSQDGGASGYYEQYF.

J is TRBJ1-3 and V is TRBV30, with no clear D. The CDR3 is 14 residues long. CDR1 is GTSNPN, CDR2 SVGIG, per germline (reference sequence). V lost 0 bases and J 4 bases, leaving 10 bases between the germline ends. The CDR3 DNA reads TGTGCCTGGAGTGTTACTGGGCACGGAAACACCATATATTTT. Translated, it gives CAWSVTGHGNTIYF.

The J gene is TRBJ2-1, the V gene TRBV20-1; 12 nucleotides match TRBD2. This CDR3 comprises 16 residues. V was clipped by 3 bases and J by 4 bases; unmatched bases: 7. Germline lookup yields CDR1 DFQATT and CDR2 SNEGSKA (reference sequence). The CDR3 DNA is TGCAGTGCTAGTCGGACTAGCGGGGCGAGATACAATGAGCAGTTCTTC. Translation: CSASRTSGARYNEQFF.

The V and J genes are TRBV24-1 and TRBJ1-6, with 9 bases lining up with TRBD1. Trimming took 9 bases from V and 6 from J; bases not matched to a gene: 8. CDR3 length equals 15 residues. Germline V gene sequence: CDR1 KGHDR, CDR2 SFDVKD. The CDR3 loop reads CATEQTGGANSPLHF. In DNA, the CDR3 is TGTGCCACCGAACAGACAGGGGGGGCTAATTCACCCCTCCACTTT.

As DNA, the CDR3 is TGTGCCAGCCAAGTACAGGGGGGCAATCAGCCCCAGCATTTT. Translating gives CASQVQGGNQPQHF. This sequence joins TRBV25-1 and TRBJ1-5; 8 bases match TRBD1. V lost 8 bases to trimming and J lost 2 bases; unmatched junction nucleotides: 5. This CDR3 is 14 amino acids long. Germline V gene data show CDR1 as MGHDK and CDR2 as SYGVNS.

J is TRBJ1-1 and V is TRBV9, with D possibly matching TRBD1 (6 bases). V was clipped by 4 bases and J by 5 bases, with 18 bases between them. The CDR3 covers 15 residues. Per germline, CDR1 SGDLS and CDR2 YYNGEE. CDR3 in amino acids: CASSPSGRQGTEAFF. In DNA, the CDR3 is TGTGCCAGCAGCCCGTCGGGGCGTCAGGGGACTGAAGCTTTCTTT.

The chain couples TRBV3-1 (or the pseudogene TRBV3-2) to TRBJ1-5, with D maybe TRBD1 (5 bases). Per germline, CDR1 LGHDT and CDR2 YNNKEL (reference sequence). V was pared by 1 base and J by 4 bases, with 11 bases between. The CDR3 has 15 residues. DNA for the CDR3: TGTGCCAGCAGCCAAGGCACAGGAGTGAATCAGCCCCAGCATTTT. It codes for CASSQGTGVNQPQHF.

The chain couples TRBV6-6 to TRBJ1-6; tentatively, D is TRBD1 (5 bases). Germline CDR1 is MNHNY and CDR2 is SVGAGI (reference sequence). V was trimmed by 7 bases and J by 4 bases, leaving 17 bases between them. The CDR3 length is 16 residues. This CDR3 reads CASNQGSGLYNSPLHF. DNA of the CDR3: TGTGCCAGCAACCAGGGTTCGGGTCTTTATAATTCACCCCTCCACTTT.

This sequence joins TRBV5-5 and TRBJ1-1; D possibly corresponds to TRBD1 (5 bases). V lost 4 bases to trimming and J lost 1 base, with 20 bases between them. CDR3 size: 17 residues. The germline gives CDR1 SGHKS, CDR2 YYEKEE (reference sequence). In DNA form, the CDR3 reads TGTGCCAGCAGCCCTCGGACTAGTGGGGCAGCGAACACTGAAGCTTTCTTT. It specifies CASSPRTSGAANTEAFF.

About this clone: Other DNA sequences from this sample encode an identical CDR3 as well. The CDR3, as DNA: TGTGCCAGTACTCCGTCGGGGACAGATACGCAGTATTTT. Translating gives CASTPSGTDTQYF. This chain links TRBV19 with TRBJ2-3; D may be TRBD2 (5 bases). CDR1 LNHDA and CDR2 SQIVND come from the germline V gene (reference sequence). V lost 7 bases and J 3 bases, leaving 11 bases between the germline ends. The CDR3 extends over 13 amino acids.